This TCR beta chain is drawn from a study of shared clonotypes between healthy human individuals. As regards this clone: As yet, its antigen is unknown.

Sequencing of unsorted PBMC DNA was carried out using ten immunoSEQ deep assay plates. TCRdb's copy holds only in-frame clones and misses some; the assay was immunoSEQ multiplex PCR. The data show about 510,000 clones, 79% seen once. Overall study results and limits: Apart from blood, nothing was sampled; tissue repertoires likely differ. The low donor count limited represented genetic and exposure-history diversity.

This CDR3 has 13 amino acids. The ends were cut back, 8 bases at V and 0 bases at J, with 8 bases in the middle. Germline CDR1 and CDR2: SNHLY and FYNNEI. The specimen sequenced was PBMCs. This clonotype was obtained from a woman aged 40 to 50 in good health. Some clones in this sample may be carry-over from other donors' samples. This sequence joins TRBV2 and TRBJ2-4; D gene ambiguous. CDR3 nucleotides: TGTGCCAGCGGTGCCATAGCCAAAAACATTCAGTACTTC. Translation gives CASGAIAKNIQYF.